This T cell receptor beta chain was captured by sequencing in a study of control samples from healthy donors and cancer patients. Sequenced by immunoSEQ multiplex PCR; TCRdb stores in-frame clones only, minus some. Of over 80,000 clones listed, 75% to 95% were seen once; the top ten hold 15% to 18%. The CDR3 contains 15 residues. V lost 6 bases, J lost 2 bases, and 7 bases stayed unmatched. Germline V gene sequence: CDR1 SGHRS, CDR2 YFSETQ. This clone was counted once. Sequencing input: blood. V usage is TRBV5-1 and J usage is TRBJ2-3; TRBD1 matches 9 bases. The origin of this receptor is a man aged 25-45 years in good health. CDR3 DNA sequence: TGCGCCAGCAACTGGGGGACAGGGCTCACAGATACGCAGTATTTT. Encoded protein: CASNWGTGLTDTQYF.